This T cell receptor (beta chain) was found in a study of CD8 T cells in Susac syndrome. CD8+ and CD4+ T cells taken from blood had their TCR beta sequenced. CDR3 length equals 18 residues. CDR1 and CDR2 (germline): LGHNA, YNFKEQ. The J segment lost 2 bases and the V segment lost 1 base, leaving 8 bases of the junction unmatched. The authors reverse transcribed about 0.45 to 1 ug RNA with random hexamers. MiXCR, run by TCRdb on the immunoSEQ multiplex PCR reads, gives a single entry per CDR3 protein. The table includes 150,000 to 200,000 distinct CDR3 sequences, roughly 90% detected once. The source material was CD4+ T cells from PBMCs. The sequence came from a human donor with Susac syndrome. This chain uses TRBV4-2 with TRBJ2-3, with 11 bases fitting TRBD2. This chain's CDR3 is CASSQVSGGAVYTDTQYF. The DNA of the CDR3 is TGTGCCAGCAGCCAAGTTAGCGGGGGGGCCGTTTACACAGATACGCAGTATTTT.